Listed below are T cell receptor beta chains from one sample, sequenced in a study of radiotherapy plus CTLA-4 blockade in lung cancer. TCRdb's copy holds only in-frame clones and misses some; the assay was immunoSEQ multiplex PCR. Among some 73,000 clones, more than 60% were seen once, and the ten largest hold 22%. Material: peripheral blood, obtained from a patient treated with radiotherapy plus ipilimumab. Receptors originate from a human donor with non-small cell lung cancer whose response to radiotherapy plus ipilimumab could not be evaluated. Some clones in this sample may be carry-over from other donors' samples. Both conserved end residues are part of each CDR3. Fields, in order: V gene, clone size, J gene, D gene, CDR3 DNA, CDR3 protein. A D gene is named only where the DNA matches it firmly. Rows give clone size only sometimes, using once, few, many, or a class for an expanded clone.

V: TRBV11-2
size: NA
J: TRBJ2-4
D: NA
DNA: TGTGCCAGCAGCCCGGGGACTGGGAGGGCCAAAAACATTCAGTACTTC
CDR3: CASSPGTGRAKNIQYF

V: TRBV9
size: NA
J: TRBJ2-3
D: NA
DNA: TGTGCCAGCAGCGTAGAGGGATGGGGAACGGGACACACAGATACGCAGTATTTT
CDR3: CASSVEGWGTGHTDTQYF

V: TRBV14
size: NA
J: TRBJ2-5
D: NA
DNA: TGTGCCAGCAGCCAAGATAATCTAAGAGGGTTACAAGAGACCCAGTACTTC
CDR3: CASSQDNLRGLQETQYF

V: TRBV5-1
size: few
J: TRBJ1-1
D: TRBD1
DNA: TGCGCCAGCAGCCAACCGGGACAGGCGATGAACACTGAAGCTTTCTTT
CDR3: CASSQPGQAMNTEAFF

V: TRBV10-3
size: NA
J: TRBJ2-1
D: TRBD2
DNA: TGTGCCATCAGTGAGCCATCCCGGGCTAGCGGGAACAATGAGCAGTTCTTC
CDR3: CAISEPSRASGNNEQFF

V: TRBV10-3
size: few
J: TRBJ1-2
D: NA
DNA: TGTGCCATCAGTGAACTTGGTGGCTACACCTTC
CDR3: CAISELGGYTF

V: TRBV4-2
size: NA
J: TRBJ2-1
D: TRBD1
DNA: TGTGCCAGCAGCCACCCTACAGGGGATAAGTTCTTC
CDR3: CASSHPTGDKFF

V: TRBV5-1
size: NA
J: TRBJ2-1
D: TRBD2
DNA: TGCGCCAGCAGCGTGGTAGCGGGGGGGCTCTACAATGAGCAGTTCTTC
CDR3: CASSVVAGGLYNEQFF

V: TRBV27
size: few
J: TRBJ2-3
D: NA
DNA: TGTGCCAGCAGTTTTCTTCGGGGGGCGGTCACAGATACGCAGTATTTT
CDR3: CASSFLRGAVTDTQYF

V: TRBV6-6
size: few
J: TRBJ2-3
D: NA
DNA: TGTGCCAGCAGTTACGGGGACACGCGCACAGATACGCAGTATTTT
CDR3: CASSYGDTRTDTQYF

V: TRBV18
size: NA
J: TRBJ1-2
D: NA
DNA: TGTGCCAGCTCACCACCAGGGAGAAACTATGGCTACACCTTC
CDR3: CASSPPGRNYGYTF

V: TRBV27
size: few
J: TRBJ2-7
D: TRBD2
DNA: TGTGCCAGCAGTCCCGGGACTAGCGGGAAAGTGGAGCAGTACTTC
CDR3: CASSPGTSGKVEQYF

V: TRBV9
size: few
J: TRBJ2-1
D: NA
DNA: TGTGCCAGCAGCGTGGGCGGGGACGTGTACAATGAGCAGTTCTTC
CDR3: CASSVGGDVYNEQFF

V: TRBV5-1
size: once
J: TRBJ1-1
D: TRBD1
DNA: TGCGCCAGCAGCTCCACAGGGGCGAGTCCGACTGAAGCTTTCTTT
CDR3: CASSSTGASPTEAFF

V: TRBV6-6
size: NA
J: TRBJ1-1
D: NA
DNA: TGTGCCAGCAGGCCCACGAGAGTGGTAAAAGCTTTCTTT
CDR3: CASRPTRVVKAFF

V: TRBV21-1
size: NA
J: TRBJ1-1
D: NA
DNA: TGTGCCAGCAGCAAAGGGGAGTGGACTGAAGCTTTCTTT
CDR3: CASSKGEWTEAFF

V: TRBV9
size: NA
J: TRBJ1-1
D: TRBD1
DNA: TGTGCCAGCAGCCCCCGGACAGGAAAGGGCACTGAAGCTTTCTTT
CDR3: CASSPRTGKGTEAFF

V: TRBV5-1
size: NA
J: TRBJ1-2
D: TRBD1
DNA: TGCGCCAGCAGCCCCGGACAGGGCGGCTATGGCTACACCTTC
CDR3: CASSPGQGGYGYTF

V: TRBV6-5
size: few
J: TRBJ1-5
D: NA
DNA: TGTGCCAGCAGTTACAGGCACAGTGGCCAGCCCCAGCATTTT
CDR3: CASSYRHSGQPQHF

V: TRBV7-9
size: NA
J: TRBJ2-7
D: NA
DNA: TGTGCCAGCAGCTTAGGCGGGAACTCCTACGAGCAGTACTTC
CDR3: CASSLGGNSYEQYF

V: TRBV6-5
size: NA
J: TRBJ2-7
D: NA
DNA: TGTGCCAGCAACCTCGGGCTCACAGGGTCCGAGCAGTACTTC
CDR3: CASNLGLTGSEQYF

V: TRBV7-2
size: few
J: TRBJ2-1
D: TRBD2
DNA: TGTGCCAGCAGCTCGGGACTAGCGCCCAACAATGAGCAGTTCTTC
CDR3: CASSSGLAPNNEQFF

V: TRBV5-4
size: few
J: TRBJ1-2
D: TRBD1
DNA: TGTGCCAGCAGCTTCGGGACAGGGGCGATCCGCAACTATGGCTACACCTTC
CDR3: CASSFGTGAIRNYGYTF

V: TRBV4-1
size: few
J: TRBJ1-6
D: NA
DNA: TGCGCCAGCAGCCAAGGTGTAGTTTATTCACCCCTCCACTTT
CDR3: CASSQGVVYSPLHF

V: TRBV6-1
size: NA
J: TRBJ1-1
D: NA
DNA: TGTGCCACCAGCCGCTCAGGGTACGAAGCTTTCTTT
CDR3: CATSRSGYEAFF

V: TRBV5-5
size: NA
J: TRBJ1-2
D: NA
DNA: TGTGCCAGCAGCTTAAGGGGGTCCCTTGGAGGCTACACCTTC
CDR3: CASSLRGSLGGYTF

V: TRBV6-6
size: NA
J: TRBJ2-7
D: NA
DNA: TGTGCCAGCAGTTACTATGAAGGGGTCTACGAGCAGTACTTC
CDR3: CASSYYEGVYEQYF

V: TRBV7-8
size: NA
J: TRBJ1-1
D: TRBD1
DNA: TGTGCCAGCAGCTTAGCGGGACAGGGGGACACTGAAGCTTTCTTT
CDR3: CASSLAGQGDTEAFF

V: TRBV7-3
size: NA
J: TRBJ1-1
D: NA
DNA: TGTGCCAGCAGCACGAGGAGAGGGAACACTGAAGCTTTCTTT
CDR3: CASSTRRGNTEAFF

V: TRBV2
size: NA
J: TRBJ2-2
D: NA
DNA: TGTGCCAGCAGTGGATCAGGGTCCAACACCGGGGAGCTGTTTTTT
CDR3: CASSGSGSNTGELFF

V: TRBV5-1
size: NA
J: TRBJ2-7
D: TRBD1
DNA: TGCGCCAGCAGCCCTACCCTCGGGACAGGGACCTACGAGCAGTACTTC
CDR3: CASSPTLGTGTYEQYF

V: TRBV9
size: once
J: TRBJ1-3
D: NA
DNA: TGTGCCAGCAGCGTAGGGGGAGGCTCTGGAAACACCATATATTTT
CDR3: CASSVGGGSGNTIYF

V: TRBV6-6
size: NA
J: TRBJ2-7
D: TRBD1
DNA: TGTGCCAGCAGTTACGCCACAGGGGACGAGCAGTACTTC
CDR3: CASSYATGDEQYF

V: TRBV2
size: NA
J: TRBJ2-7
D: TRBD1
DNA: TGTGCCAGCAGGGACCGGGACAGATCCTACGAGCAGTACTTC
CDR3: CASRDRDRSYEQYF

V: TRBV4-3
size: once
J: TRBJ1-6
D: NA
DNA: TGCGCCAGCAGCCAAGATAACGGTTCACCCCTCCACTTT
CDR3: CASSQDNGSPLHF

V: TRBV28
size: few
J: TRBJ2-7
D: NA
DNA: TGTGCCAGCAGTTATTCGAACTTTTACGAGCAGTACTTC
CDR3: CASSYSNFYEQYF

V: TRBV2
size: NA
J: TRBJ1-2
D: TRBD1
DNA: TGTGCCAGCAGCGACCCCGGGACAGGGGGTGGCTACACCTTC
CDR3: CASSDPGTGGGYTF

V: TRBV10-3
size: NA
J: TRBJ2-7
D: NA
DNA: TGTGCCACCGAGGATGCCAGGGTCTCCTACGAGCAGTACTTC
CDR3: CATEDARVSYEQYF

V: TRBV19
size: NA
J: TRBJ1-5
D: TRBD1
DNA: TGTGCCAGTAGTATGGGGCAGGGGGTCTATCAGCCCCAGCATTTT
CDR3: CASSMGQGVYQPQHF

V: TRBV4-3
size: NA
J: TRBJ1-1
D: NA
DNA: TGCGCCAGCAGCCAAGACCGGGAATGGGCCACTGAAGCTTTCTTT
CDR3: CASSQDREWATEAFF

V: TRBV19
size: NA
J: TRBJ1-6
D: NA
DNA: TGTGCCAGTGAGCCGGGAAACTATAATTCACCCCTCCACTTT
CDR3: CASEPGNYNSPLHF

V: TRBV5-1
size: once
J: TRBJ2-3
D: TRBD2
DNA: TGCGCCAGCAGCTTGGGCGGGACTAGCGGGGCGGAGGATACGCAGTATTTT
CDR3: CASSLGGTSGAEDTQYF

V: TRBV13
size: NA
J: TRBJ2-5
D: NA
DNA: TGTGCCAGCAGCTTTCGGGGGACGGGAGAGACCCAGTACTTC
CDR3: CASSFRGTGETQYF

V: TRBV5-1
size: NA
J: TRBJ1-3
D: NA
DNA: TGCGCCAGCAGCGTGACTTGGGGAGGGACTGGAAACACCATATATTTT
CDR3: CASSVTWGGTGNTIYF

V: TRBV30
size: once
J: TRBJ2-7
D: TRBD2
DNA: TGTGCCTGGAGCGCACCCAGGCGGGGGGGCTCCTACGAGCAGTACTTC
CDR3: CAWSAPRRGGSYEQYF

V: TRBV18
size: many
J: TRBJ1-3
D: NA
DNA: TGTGCCAGCTCACCAGTTGAGGTTAACACCATATATTTT
CDR3: CASSPVEVNTIYF

V: TRBV6-5
size: NA
J: TRBJ1-6
D: NA
DNA: TGTGCCAGCAGTTACGTCCCAGGGTTGGGATCACCCCTCCACTTT
CDR3: CASSYVPGLGSPLHF

V: TRBV13
size: few
J: TRBJ1-6
D: TRBD1
DNA: TGTGCCAGCAGCTTAGAGGGACAGGGGGCGAAGAATTCACCCCTCCACTTT
CDR3: CASSLEGQGAKNSPLHF

V: TRBV7-8
size: NA
J: TRBJ2-7
D: TRBD1
DNA: TGTGCCAGCAGGGGGGACAGGGGGCGCGACGAGCAGTACTTC
CDR3: CASRGDRGRDEQYF

V: TRBV7-2
size: NA
J: TRBJ1-5
D: NA
DNA: TGTGCCAGCAGCAAAGGGGCCGATCAGCCCCAGCATTTT
CDR3: CASSKGADQPQHF

V: TRBV6-5
size: NA
J: TRBJ1-6
D: TRBD1
DNA: TGTGCCAGCAGGACCCAGGGGGTGGCACCCCTCCACTTT
CDR3: CASRTQGVAPLHF

V: TRBV5-8
size: once
J: TRBJ2-5
D: TRBD1
DNA: TGTGCCAGCAGCTTGGGGTCAGGACAGGGAATAGGGACCCAGTACTTC
CDR3: CASSLGSGQGIGTQYF

V: TRBV28
size: NA
J: TRBJ1-4
D: NA
DNA: TGTGCCACTCATGGTGGGACTATTAATGAAAAACTGTTTTTT
CDR3: CATHGGTINEKLFF